This TCR beta chain was sequenced in a study of cytomegalovirus exposure and HLA in healthy donors (dated by TCRdb to the late 2010s). Study-level background: According to a later analysis, one platform produced both the 100 to 150 validation repertoires and the roughly 650 repertoires of the first cohort. The study aimed to test whether signatures of past pathogen exposure could be identified by cataloging public T cell receptors. A separate validation cohort of approximately 120 different subjects was used in addition to the approximately 670-subject first cohort. High-throughput TCR immunosequencing, statistical association of individual TCRs with disease status, and machine learning were combined to predict cytomegalovirus infection status. On the study overall, not on this receptor specifically: Across donors, most TCR sequences were observed very rarely, whereas some public TCRs were present in many individuals. The study gave a list of more than 150 TCR beta chains associated with cytomegalovirus. A few of the identified cytomegalovirus-associated TCR beta chains were confirmed in vitro to be specific for cytomegalovirus antigens. The authors suggested that the approach could potentially be extended to other disease states and immunological phenotypes. Cytomegalovirus status was reported to be diagnosed by the classifier with high specificity and sensitivity in both the original and validation cohorts. Subsequent analysis determined that TCRs grouped into clusters in the first cohort also showed a tendency toward co-occurrence across the approximately 110 validation repertoires, and approximately 94% of cluster scores exceeded 0. All 120 or so repertoires were used to score co-occurrence in the validation cohort in a later analysis, because that analysis had no HLA typing for the cohort.

Points on this clone: Its binding antigen is unknown. The input lacks base qualities; no much larger clone sits a single base away.

Library prep was done by the immunoSEQ multiplex PCR assay. The original pipeline was this. A statistical classification framework was built for diagnosing cytomegalovirus status from the catalog of TCR beta chain sequences. TCRdb's version of the immuneACCESS table is confined to in-frame rearrangements and falls short of the full clone set. An unresolved V gene accounts for under half of the shortfall where checked; the remainder is of unknown origin. V, J and clone size derive from that table, while D and trimming were established from the DNA sequence. This sample is represented by 100,000 to 120,000 clones; 88% of them were singletons. The top ten clonotypes cover approximately 1.4% of the sample. Donors formed part of the validation cohort, which comprised 120 subjects and was distinct from the first cohort of 666 subjects. The CDR1 and CDR2 encoded by the germline V gene are MGHDK and SYGVNS. The cysteine opens and the phenylalanine closes a CDR3 of 12 amino acids. This entry keeps only the CDR3 DNA: 36 bases, framed from base 1. Unmatched junction bases come to 2, with V trimmed by 6 bases and J by 4 bases.

Sequences were obtained from PBMCs. The sequence is built from TRBV25-1 and TRBJ1-1, with 7 central nucleotides matching TRBD1. This TCR derives from a woman aged 30 to 39 in good health and CMV-seropositive. The CDR3 region has the sequence CASSDRATEAFF. Read as DNA, the sequence is TGTGCCAGCAGCGACAGGGCCACTGAAGCTTTCTTT.